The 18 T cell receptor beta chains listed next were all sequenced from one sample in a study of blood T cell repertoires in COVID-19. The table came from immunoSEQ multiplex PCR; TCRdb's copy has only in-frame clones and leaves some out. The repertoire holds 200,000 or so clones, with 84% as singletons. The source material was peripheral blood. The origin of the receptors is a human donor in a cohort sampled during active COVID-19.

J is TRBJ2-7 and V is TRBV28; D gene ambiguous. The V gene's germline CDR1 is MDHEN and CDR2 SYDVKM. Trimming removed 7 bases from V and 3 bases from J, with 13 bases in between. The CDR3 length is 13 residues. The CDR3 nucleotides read TGTGCCAGCATTTCAACTTCGGGCTACGAGCAGTACTTC. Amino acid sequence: CASISTSGYEQYF.

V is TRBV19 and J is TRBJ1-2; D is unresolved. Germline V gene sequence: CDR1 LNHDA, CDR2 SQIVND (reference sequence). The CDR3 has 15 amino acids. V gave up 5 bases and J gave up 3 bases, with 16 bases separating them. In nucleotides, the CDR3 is TGTGCCAGTAGTCCGAACGGGAGGGTAGACTATGGCTACACCTTC. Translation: CASSPNGRVDYGYTF.

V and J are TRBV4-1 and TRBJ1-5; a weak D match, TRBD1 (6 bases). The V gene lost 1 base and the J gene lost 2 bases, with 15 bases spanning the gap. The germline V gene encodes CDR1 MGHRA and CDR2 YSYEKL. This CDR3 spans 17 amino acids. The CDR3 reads CASSQGTRGEGNQPQHF. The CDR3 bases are TGCGCCAGCAGCCAAGGGACCAGGGGAGAGGGCAATCAGCCCCAGCATTTT.

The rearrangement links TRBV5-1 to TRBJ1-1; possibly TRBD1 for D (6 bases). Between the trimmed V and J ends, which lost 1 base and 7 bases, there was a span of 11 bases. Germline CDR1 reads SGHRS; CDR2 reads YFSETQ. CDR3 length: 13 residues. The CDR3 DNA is TGCGCCAGCAGCTTGAACCGGGACATTGAAGCTTTCTTT. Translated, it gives CASSLNRDIEAFF.

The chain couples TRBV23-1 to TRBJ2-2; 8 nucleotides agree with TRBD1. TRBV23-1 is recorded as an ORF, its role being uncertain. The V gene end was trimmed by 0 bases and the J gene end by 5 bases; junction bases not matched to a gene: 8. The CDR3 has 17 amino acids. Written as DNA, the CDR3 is TGCGCCAGCAGTCAATCGGGGCAGGGGGCTTGGACCGGGGAGCTGTTTTTT. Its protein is CASSQSGQGAWTGELFF.

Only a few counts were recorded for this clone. CDR3 DNA: TGTGCCAGCAGGGCGGGGACTAGTAGCCACGAGCAGTACTTC. It encodes CASRAGTSSHEQYF. This chain links TRBV2 with TRBJ2-7, with 8 bases identical to TRBD2. Germline V CDR1 and CDR2: SNHLY, FYNNEI. This CDR3 contains 14 residues. Losses at the gene ends were 6 bases for V and 5 bases for J; bases not matched to a gene: 9.

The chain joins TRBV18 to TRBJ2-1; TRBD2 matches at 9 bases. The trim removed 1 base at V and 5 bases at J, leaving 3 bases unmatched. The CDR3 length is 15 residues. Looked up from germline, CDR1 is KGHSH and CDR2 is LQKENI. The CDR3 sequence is CASSPLSSGNNEQFF. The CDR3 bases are TGTGCCAGCTCACCACTCTCTAGCGGGAACAATGAGCAGTTCTTC.

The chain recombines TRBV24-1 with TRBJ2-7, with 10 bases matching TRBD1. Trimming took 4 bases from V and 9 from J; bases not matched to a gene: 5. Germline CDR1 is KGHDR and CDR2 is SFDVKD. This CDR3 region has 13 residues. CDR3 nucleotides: TGTGCCACCAGTGACACGACAGGGGGCCGGCAGTACTTC. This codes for CATSDTTGGRQYF.

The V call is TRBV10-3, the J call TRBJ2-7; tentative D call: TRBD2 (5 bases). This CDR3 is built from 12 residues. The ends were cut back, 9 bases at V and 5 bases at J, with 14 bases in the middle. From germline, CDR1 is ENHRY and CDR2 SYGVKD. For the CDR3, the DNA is TGTGCCATGTCCCGCGGGCCGGACGAGCAGTACTTC. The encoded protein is CAMSRGPDEQYF.

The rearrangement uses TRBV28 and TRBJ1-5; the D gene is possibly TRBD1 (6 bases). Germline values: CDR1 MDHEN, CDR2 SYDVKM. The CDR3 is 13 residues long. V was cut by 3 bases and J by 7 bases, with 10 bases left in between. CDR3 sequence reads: CASSFTGLQPQHF. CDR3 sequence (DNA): TGTGCCAGCAGTTTTACAGGGCTCCAGCCCCAGCATTTT.

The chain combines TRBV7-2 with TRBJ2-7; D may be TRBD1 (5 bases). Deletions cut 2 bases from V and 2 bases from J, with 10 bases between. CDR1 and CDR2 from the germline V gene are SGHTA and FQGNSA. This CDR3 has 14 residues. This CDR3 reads CASSLRQGPYEQYF. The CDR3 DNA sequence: TGTGCCAGCAGCTTACGGCAGGGCCCCTACGAGCAGTACTTC. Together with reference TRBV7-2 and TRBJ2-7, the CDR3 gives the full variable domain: GAGVSQSPSNKVTEKGKDVELRCDPISGHTALYWYRQSLGQGLEFLIYFQGNSAPDKSGLPSDRFSAERTGGSVSTLTIQRTQQEDSAVYLCASSLRQGPYEQYFGPGTRLTVT.

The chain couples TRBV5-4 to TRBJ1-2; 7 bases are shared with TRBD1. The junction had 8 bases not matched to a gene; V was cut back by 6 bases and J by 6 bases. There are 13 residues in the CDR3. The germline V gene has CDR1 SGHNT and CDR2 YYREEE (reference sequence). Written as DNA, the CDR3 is TGTGCCAGCACCCTCAAACAGGGGAATGGCTACACCTTC. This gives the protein CASTLKQGNGYTF. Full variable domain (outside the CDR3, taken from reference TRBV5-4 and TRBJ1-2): ETGVTQSPTHLIKTRGQQVTLRCSSQSGHNTVSWYQQALGQGPQFIFQYYREEENGRGNFPPRFSGLQFPNYSSELNVNALELDDSALYLCASTLKQGNGYTFGSGTRLTVV.

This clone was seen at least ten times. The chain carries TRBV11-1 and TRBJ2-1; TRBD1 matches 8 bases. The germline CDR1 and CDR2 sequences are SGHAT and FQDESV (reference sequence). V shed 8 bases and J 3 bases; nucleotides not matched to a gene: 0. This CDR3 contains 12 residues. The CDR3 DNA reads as TGTGCCAGCGGACAGGGCTACAATGAGCAGTTCTTC. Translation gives CASGQGYNEQFF.

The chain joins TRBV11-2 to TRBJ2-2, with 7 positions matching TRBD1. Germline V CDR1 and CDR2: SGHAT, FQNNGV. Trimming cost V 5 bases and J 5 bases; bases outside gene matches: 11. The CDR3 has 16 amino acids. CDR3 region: CASSLNRGIQTGELFF. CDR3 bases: TGTGCCAGCAGCCTAAACAGGGGAATTCAAACCGGGGAGCTGTTTTTT.

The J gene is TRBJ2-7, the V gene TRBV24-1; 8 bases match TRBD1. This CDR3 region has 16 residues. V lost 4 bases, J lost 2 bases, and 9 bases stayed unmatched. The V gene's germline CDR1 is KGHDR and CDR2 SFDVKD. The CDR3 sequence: CATSDLGQGRAYEQYF. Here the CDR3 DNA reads TGTGCCACCAGTGACCTTGGACAGGGAAGGGCCTACGAGCAGTACTTC.

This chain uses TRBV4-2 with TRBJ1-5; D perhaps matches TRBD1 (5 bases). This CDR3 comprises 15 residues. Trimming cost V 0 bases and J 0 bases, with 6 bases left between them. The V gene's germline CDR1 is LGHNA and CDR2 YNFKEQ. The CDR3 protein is CASSQDRDSNQPQHF. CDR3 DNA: TGTGCCAGCAGCCAAGACAGGGATAGCAATCAGCCCCAGCATTTT.

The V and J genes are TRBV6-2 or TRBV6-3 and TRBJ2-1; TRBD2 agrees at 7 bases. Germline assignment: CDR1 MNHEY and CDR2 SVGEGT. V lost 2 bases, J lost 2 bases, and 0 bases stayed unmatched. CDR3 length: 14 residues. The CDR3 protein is CASSYAGAYNEQFF. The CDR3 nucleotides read TGTGCCAGCAGTTACGCGGGAGCCTACAATGAGCAGTTCTTC.

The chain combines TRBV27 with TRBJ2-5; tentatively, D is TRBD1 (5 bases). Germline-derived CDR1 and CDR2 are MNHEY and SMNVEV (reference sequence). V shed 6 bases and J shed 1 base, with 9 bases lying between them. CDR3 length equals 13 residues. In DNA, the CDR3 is TGTGCCAGCAGCCCCCAGGGCCAAGAGACCCAGTACTTC. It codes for CASSPQGQETQYF.